The entry below gives a single T cell receptor (beta chain) sequence along with its context. Its target is not known. This specimen belongs to a study of T cell responses to AZD1222 COVID-19 vaccine. Libraries were prepared by immunoSEQ multiplex PCR; TCRdb keeps only in-frame clonotypes and omits some of them. The sample lists fewer than 150,000 clones; about 93% were seen once. CDR3 length: 16 residues. Germline-derived CDR1 and CDR2 are MNHNS and SASEGT. The V end lost 0 bases, the J end lost 5 bases, and 13 bases lay between the germline ends. Study findings and constraints: With two AZD1222 doses given, Spike-specific TCR breadth and depth both rose. Only a handful of people who got AZD1222 tested seropositive at baseline. Spike as a whole was targeted by vaccine-associated CD4 TCRs, dominant at 160-218 and 743-854. Reportedly, close to half of spike-specific TCRs are directed against unmutated variant regions.

This TCR was recovered from an adult in good health. The rearrangement joins TRBV6-1 to TRBJ2-2; maybe TRBD2 (7 bases). The sample was peripheral blood, taken on day 0 of AZD1222 vaccination. The CDR3, as DNA: TGTGCCAGCAGTGAAGCGGGGGGGCTGAGGACCGGGGAGCTGTTTTTT. This translates into CASSEAGGLRTGELFF.